This T cell receptor (beta chain) came from a study of CD8+CD57+ T cells in acquired aplastic anemia. Study-wide results and limits: Significance was not reached for CD8+ Simpson's diversity between patients and controls. The same twenty-nine CD8+ CDR3 sequences occurred in patients and in controls.

The use of genomic DNA as template underpinned the TCR beta VDJ and CDR3 profiling. TCRdb independently ran MiXCR on the reads; one entry per CDR3 protein. The table lists approximately 300,000 distinct CDR3 sequences, under 60% of them singletons. CDR1 and CDR2 from the germline V gene are DFQATT and SNEGSKA (reference sequence). This CDR3 is built from 15 residues. Trimming pared 5 bases from V and 0 bases from J, leaving 11 bases between. Selection for sequencing was limited to patients who had shown CD8+CD57+ cell expansion by flow cytometry. Each patient carried a diagnosis of severe acquired aplastic anemia. With respect to this clonotype: Antigen unknown.

The chain combines TRBV20-1 with TRBJ2-6; D is ambiguous. The TCR sequence derives from a human donor with aplastic anemia. The sample taken for sequencing was sorted CD4+, CD8+, or CD8+CD57+ T cells (not recorded which) from PBMCs. CDR3 coding DNA: TGCAGTGCTCCCTCGGCGCCCTCTGGGGCCAACGTCCTGACTTTC. Protein sequence: CSAPSAPSGANVLTF.